This T cell receptor (beta chain) was captured in a study of OX40 agonist ivuxolimab in advanced cancers. For context, the study as a whole: Ivuxolimab was an agonistic, fully human IgG2 monoclonal antibody directed against OX40 (CD134), a costimulatory receptor. Intravenous ivuxolimab was administered to patients every 2 weeks at six dose levels: 0.01, 0.1, 0.3, 1.5, 3 and 10 mg/kg. Of the roughly 50 dose-escalation patients, hepatocellular carcinoma was present in roughly 19, melanoma in roughly 15, renal cell carcinoma in 9 and head and neck cancer in 9. A male proportion of almost 85% and a mean age of about 60 years, ranging from about 23 to 79, were recorded for the dose-escalation cohort. Patients were allowed to have had prior anti-PD-1, anti-PD-L1 or anti-CTLA-4 therapy, and more than 30% of the dose-escalation patients had previously received checkpoint inhibitors. Partial responses occurred in three dose-escalation patients: two with cutaneous melanoma and one with hepatocellular carcinoma. The point of sequencing TCRbeta in the periphery was to test whether ivuxolimab changed TCR sequence diversity and drove clonal T-cell expansion. The paper describes the monotherapy dose-escalation part (N of about 54 patients) of the phase I trial of ivuxolimab.

As regards this clone: Its cognate antigen has yet to be identified. Base quality data are lacking; no much larger clone is found one base away.

Patients with a history of autoimmune disease or receiving systemic immunosuppression were excluded from the trial. In every dose cohort, peripheral blood was drawn for TCR sequencing at baseline, cycle 4 day 1, and cycle 7 day 1. The samples were drawn from a first-in-human, open-label, multicenter phase I dose-escalation trial of ivuxolimab. Adults with locally advanced or metastatic melanoma, renal cell carcinoma, hepatocellular carcinoma or head and neck squamous cell carcinoma were enrolled in the trial. Before TCR sequencing, CD4+ and CD8+ T cells were separately sorted from peripheral blood. CDR1 SGDLS and CDR2 YYNGEE were looked up in the germline V gene. From cysteine to phenylalanine, the CDR3 is 14 amino acids long. Only CDR3 DNA remains: 42 bases, in frame from the first base. A distance of 11 bases separates the germline ends of V and J, which lose 0 bases and 5 bases respectively. Broader findings and caveats from the paper: In the 0.1-3.0 mg/kg groups, partial responders had among the lowest normalized peripheral clonal expansion, particularly in CD8+ T cells. Low levels of normalized T-cell clonal expansion were also seen in some nonresponding patients. At doses of 0.1 to 3.0 mg/kg, clonal expansion of both CD4+ and CD8+ blood T cells was observed from baseline to week 6. On average, CD8+ T cells showed more expanded clones than CD4+ T cells after ivuxolimab. Antigen specificity was not determined for the clonally expanded peripheral T cells.

To sequence the TCRbeta CDR3 region, genomic DNA was isolated from the sorted cells. TCRbeta CDR3 regions were sequenced using the immunoSEQ Assay. As stored in TCRdb, this immuneACCESS dataset retains in-frame rearrangements with V and J assigned. A fraction of the clones does not appear; measured against another copy, unresolved V genes explain less than half of the discrepancy, and the remainder lacks a known reason. This sample holds about 79,000 clones; 84% were observed only once. The ten largest clones capture 0.45% to 0.65% of the sample. The sample was CD4+ or CD8+ T cells sorted from blood, taken in a trial of the OX40 agonist ivuxolimab. The chain is encoded by TRBV9 joined to TRBJ2-5; the D gene is possibly TRBD1 or TRBD2, with 5 bases matching each. This receptor was obtained from an adult with an advanced solid tumor such as melanoma, head and neck, liver or kidney cancer. The CDR3 region: CASSVAQGAETQYF. In nucleotides, the sequence is TGTGCCAGCAGCGTAGCCCAGGGAGCGGAGACCCAGTACTTC.